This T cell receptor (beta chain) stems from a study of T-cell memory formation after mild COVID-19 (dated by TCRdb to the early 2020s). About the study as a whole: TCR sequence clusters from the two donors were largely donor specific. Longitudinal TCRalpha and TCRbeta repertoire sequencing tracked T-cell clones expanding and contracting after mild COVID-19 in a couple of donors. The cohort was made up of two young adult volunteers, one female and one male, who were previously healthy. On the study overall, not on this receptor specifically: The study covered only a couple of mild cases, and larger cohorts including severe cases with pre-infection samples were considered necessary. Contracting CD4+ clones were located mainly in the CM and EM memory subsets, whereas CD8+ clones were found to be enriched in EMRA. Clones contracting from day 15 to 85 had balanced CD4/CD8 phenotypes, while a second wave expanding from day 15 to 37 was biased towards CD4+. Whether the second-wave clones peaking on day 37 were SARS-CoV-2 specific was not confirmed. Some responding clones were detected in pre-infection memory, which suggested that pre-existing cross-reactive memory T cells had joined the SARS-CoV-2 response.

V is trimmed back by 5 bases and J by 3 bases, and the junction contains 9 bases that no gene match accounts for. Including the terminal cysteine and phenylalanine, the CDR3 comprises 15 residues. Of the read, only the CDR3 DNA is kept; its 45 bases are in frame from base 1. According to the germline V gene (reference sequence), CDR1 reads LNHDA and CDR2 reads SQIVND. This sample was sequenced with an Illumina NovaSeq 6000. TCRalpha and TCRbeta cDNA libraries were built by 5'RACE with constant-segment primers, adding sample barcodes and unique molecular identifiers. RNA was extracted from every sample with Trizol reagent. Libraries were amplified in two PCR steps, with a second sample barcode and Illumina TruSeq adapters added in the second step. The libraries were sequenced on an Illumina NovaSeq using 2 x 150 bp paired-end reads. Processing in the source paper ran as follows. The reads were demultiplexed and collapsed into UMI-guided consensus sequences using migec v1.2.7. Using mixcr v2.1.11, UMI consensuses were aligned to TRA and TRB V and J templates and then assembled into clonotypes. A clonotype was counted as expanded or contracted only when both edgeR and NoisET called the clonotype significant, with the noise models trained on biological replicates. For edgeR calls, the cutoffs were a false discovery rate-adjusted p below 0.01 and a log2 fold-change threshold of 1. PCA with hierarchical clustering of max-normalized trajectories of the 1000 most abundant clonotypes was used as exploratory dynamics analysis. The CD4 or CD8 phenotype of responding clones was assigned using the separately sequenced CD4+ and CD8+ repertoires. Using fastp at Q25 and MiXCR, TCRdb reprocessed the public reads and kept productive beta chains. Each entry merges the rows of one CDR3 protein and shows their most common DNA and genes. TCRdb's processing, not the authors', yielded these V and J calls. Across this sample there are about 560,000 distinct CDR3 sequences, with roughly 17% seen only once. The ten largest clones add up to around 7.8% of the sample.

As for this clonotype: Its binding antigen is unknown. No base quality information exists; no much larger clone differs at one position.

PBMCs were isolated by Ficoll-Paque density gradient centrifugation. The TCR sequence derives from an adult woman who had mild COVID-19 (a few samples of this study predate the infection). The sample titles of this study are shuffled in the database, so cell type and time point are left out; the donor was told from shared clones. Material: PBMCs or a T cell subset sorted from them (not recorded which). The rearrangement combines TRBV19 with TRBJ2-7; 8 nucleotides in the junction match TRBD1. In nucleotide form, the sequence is TGTGCCAGTAGTGACCCTCGACAGGGGATCTACGAGCAGTACTTC. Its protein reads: CASSDPRQGIYEQYF.